This entry describes one T cell receptor (beta chain). Its target is not known. This CDR3 region has 12 residues. Germline V gene sequence: CDR1 MNHEY, CDR2 SMNVEV (reference sequence). V shed 6 bases and J shed 9 bases, with 12 bases lying between them. The entry originates in a study of shared clonotypes between healthy human individuals. Recent vaccinations or acute infections were absent in the healthy HIV-negative adult donors. Clones were read by immunoSEQ multiplex PCR, and TCRdb kept only the in-frame ones, dropping some. Seen here are over a million clones, roughly 70% observed once, and the top ten hold nearly 1.5%. Overall study results and limits: Relative to memory subsets, naive subsets generally showed larger estimated richness.

The source material was memory CD4+ T cells sorted from blood. Regarding subset: CD45RA-negative fraction. The TCR originated in a man aged 18 to 35 in good health. The chain employs TRBV27 and TRBJ2-1; no firm D call. CDR3 DNA: TGTGCCAGCAGCAGGCTCCCAGGTGAGCAGTTCTTC. It encodes CASSRLPGEQFF.